This TCR beta chain is drawn from a study of control samples from healthy donors and cancer patients. Produced via immunoSEQ multiplex PCR; TCRdb's table is partial and in-frame only. The table has more than 45,000 clones, 85% to 95% seen once. The V gene end was trimmed by 1 base and the J gene end by 0 bases; junction bases not matched to a gene: 1. Germline assignment: CDR1 SGHRS and CDR2 YFSETQ. The CDR3 totals 15 residues. This sequence originates from a woman between 45 and 60 years old with head and neck cancer. The chain has TRBV5-1 and TRBJ1-1; 9 nucleotides agree with TRBD1. The specimen sequenced was PBMCs. The CDR3 DNA reads TGCGCCAGCAGCTTGACAGGGGGCTTGAACACTGAAGCTTTCTTT. Amino acid sequence: CASSLTGGLNTEAFF.